These 24 T cell receptor beta chains came from one sample sequenced in a study of T cells after yellow fever vaccination. Using its own MiXCR run on the 5' RACE reads, TCRdb lists one record per CDR3 protein. This sample yields about 200,000 distinct CDR3 sequences, of which more than 3% are seen a single time; around 3.2% belongs to the top ten. The sequenced sample was CD4+ T cells sorted from PBMCs, obtained 10 days after the yellow fever booster vaccination. These receptors came from a man between 18 and 35 years old who received the YFV17D yellow fever vaccine.

At least ten counts were recorded for this clonotype. CDR3: CASSLGLGFHEQFF. CDR3 coding DNA: TGCGCCAGCAGCTTGGGTCTAGGTTTCCATGAGCAGTTCTTC. The chain joins TRBV5-1 to TRBJ2-1, with unresolved D. The CDR3 totals 14 residues. V lost 0 bases, J lost 8 bases, and 12 bases lay in between. The germline V gene has CDR1 SGHRS and CDR2 YFSETQ.

This clonotype showed up just a few times. The chain has TRBV5-1 and TRBJ2-7; 7 bases line up with TRBD1. Trimming at V came to 0 bases and at J to 2 bases, leaving 2 bases not matched to a gene. The CDR3 contains 14 residues. Germline assignment: CDR1 SGHRS and CDR2 YFSETQ. CDR3 sequence reads: CASSLVGGAYEQYF. CDR3 DNA: TGCGCCAGCAGCTTGGTAGGGGGCGCCTACGAGCAGTACTTC.

This clonotype was seen at least ten times. J is TRBJ2-4 and V is TRBV28, with D possibly being TRBD1 (6 bases). Per the germline V gene, CDR1 is MDHEN and CDR2 is SYDVKM. This CDR3 is 12 amino acids long. CDR3 in DNA: TGTGCTACACAGGGTAGATTGGACATTCAGTACTTC. Its translation is CATQGRLDIQYF.

This clonotype came up a few times. This chain uses TRBV24-1 with TRBJ2-3; D tentatively reads TRBD1 or TRBD2 (7 bases each). Trimming took off 4 bases at V and 6 bases at J, with 16 bases between the two ends. In germline, CDR1 is KGHDR, CDR2 SFDVKD. The CDR3 runs 15 residues. CDR3 coding DNA: TGTGCCACCAGTGACCCCTCTCAGGGGGGGGATACGCAGTATTTT. Its protein product is CATSDPSQGGDTQYF.

In this sample, this clonotype turned up a few times. V usage is TRBV6-6 and J usage is TRBJ1-4, with D uncertain. Between the trimmed V and J ends, which lost 6 bases and 8 bases, there was a span of 13 bases. CDR3 size: 13 residues. Germline V gives CDR1 MNHNY, CDR2 SVGAGI (reference sequence). The CDR3, as DNA: TGTGCCAGCAGGGGTCAGGCGAACGAAAAACTGTTTTTT. Residues: CASRGQANEKLFF.

This clonotype has more than one count but fewer than ten. The V gene is TRBV18, the J gene TRBJ2-7, with 10 bases fitting TRBD1. V dropped 2 bases and J dropped 2; count of bases not matched to a gene: 9. Germline V gene lookup returns CDR1 KGHSH and CDR2 LQKENI. This CDR3 has 17 residues. The CDR3 region has the DNA TGTGCCAGCTCACCAAGGAGGAGACAGGGGGCCGCCTACGAGCAGTACGTC. Translated: CASSPRRRQGAAYEQYV.

This clonotype was seen at least ten times. The rearrangement joins TRBV7-6 to TRBJ1-1; D unresolved. V was pared by 3 bases and J by 2 bases, with 7 bases between. Germline CDR1 reads SGHVS; CDR2 reads FNYEAQ. CDR3 size: 13 residues. For the CDR3, the DNA is TGTGCCAGCAGCTTTAGGGCTAACACTGAAGCTTTCTTT. Translated, it gives CASSFRANTEAFF.

The CDR3 protein is CASSLAPSSNQPQHF. CDR3 sequence (DNA): TGTGCCAGCAGCTTGGCCCCAAGCAGCAATCAGCCCCAGCATTTT. The genes are TRBV5-5 and TRBJ1-5, with D hard to call. The CDR3 is 15 residues long. Per the germline V gene, CDR1 is SGHKS and CDR2 is YYEKEE (reference sequence). Trimming took 0 bases from V and 1 from J, leaving 8 bases between them.

In this sample, this clonotype turned up many times. The chain uses TRBV18 and TRBJ2-7; D tentatively reads TRBD1 or TRBD2 (5 bases each). V was shortened by 3 bases and J by 7 bases, with 10 bases between the two germline ends. This CDR3 spans 12 amino acids. Germline assignment: CDR1 KGHSH and CDR2 LQKENI. CDR3 DNA sequence: TGTGCCAGCTCACCGGATGAGGGGGAGCAGTACTTC. Protein: CASSPDEGEQYF.

The chain employs TRBV20-1 and TRBJ1-1, with D unclear. This CDR3 is 12 amino acids long. V lost 3 bases and J lost 2, with 7 bases in between. Germline CDR1 reads DFQATT; CDR2 reads SNEGSKA (reference sequence). The CDR3 loop is CSASDVNTEAFF. CDR3 coding DNA: TGCAGTGCTAGTGATGTTAACACTGAAGCTTTCTTT.

This clonotype was seen many times. This chain joins TRBV12-3 or TRBV12-4 and TRBJ2-5; D might be TRBD1 (6 bases). The CDR3 spans 14 residues. V gave up 3 bases and J gave up 3 bases, with 11 bases separating them. CDR3 region: CASSFLRTEETQYF. The CDR3 DNA follows: TGTGCCAGCAGTTTCCTACGGACAGAAGAGACCCAGTACTTC.

This clonotype was picked up a small number of times. CDR3 nucleotides: TGTGCCAGCAGTTACTCGAGGCAGGTGTATGAAAAACTGTTTTTT. Its translation: CASSYSRQVYEKLFF. V and J are TRBV6-5 and TRBJ1-4; D remains ambiguous. The CDR3 totals 15 residues. Germline CDR1 is MNHEY and CDR2 is SVGAGI. V shed 0 bases and J shed 6 bases, with 11 bases lying between them.

This clonotype was observed many times. The rearrangement joins TRBV4-3 to TRBJ1-2; TRBD1 is a possible D gene (5 bases). The CDR3 consists of 17 residues. Trimming cost V 0 bases and J 0 bases, with 14 bases left between them. Germline assignment: CDR1 LGHNA and CDR2 YSLEER. CDR3: CASSQDLSTATNYGYTF. The CDR3 nucleotides are TGCGCCAGCAGCCAAGACCTCTCGACAGCCACTAACTATGGCTACACCTTC.

This clonotype came up many times. The chain combines TRBV11-2 with TRBJ2-2, with D maybe TRBD2 (7 bases). The V gene's germline CDR1 is SGHAT and CDR2 FQNNGV. This CDR3 spans 17 amino acids. V was pared by 4 bases and J by 2 bases, with 17 bases between. This chain's CDR3 is CASSSKGGLYNTGELFF. The CDR3 coding sequence is TGTGCCAGCAGCTCCAAGGGGGGGTTGTATAACACCGGGGAGCTGTTTTTT.

This clonotype has ten or more counts. The chain couples TRBV29-1 to TRBJ2-7, with 8 bases lining up with TRBD2. From germline, CDR1 is SQVTM and CDR2 ANQGSEA. The CDR3 has 11 residues. The V gene end was trimmed by 6 bases and the J gene end by 6 bases; junction bases not matched to a gene: 4. This CDR3 is CSVQRGSEQYF. The CDR3 nucleotides read TGCAGCGTCCAGCGGGGGAGCGAGCAGTACTTC.

This clonotype was seen ten or more times. This sequence joins TRBV20-1 and TRBJ2-7; unclear D gene. CDR1 and CDR2 from the germline V gene are DFQATT and SNEGSKA (reference sequence). This CDR3 contains 11 residues. Trimming took off 5 bases at V and 0 bases at J, with 5 bases between the two ends. The CDR3 DNA is TGCAGTGCTCCAAGCTCCTACGAGCAGTACTTC. Translated, it gives CSAPSSYEQYF.

In its sample, this clonotype was seen a few times. The gene calls are TRBV2 and TRBJ1-1, with D hard to call. CDR3 length equals 13 residues. Trimming removed 5 bases at V and 2 bases at J, with 9 bases between. Germline lookup yields CDR1 SNHLY and CDR2 FYNNEI. DNA for the CDR3: TGTGCCAGCAGTACCGGGAGTAACACTGAAGCTTTCTTT. Amino acid sequence: CASSTGSNTEAFF.

This clonotype was detected many times. The CDR3 nucleotides read TGTGCCAGCAGTTACGGGTCTACTTTCAGGACTAATGAAAAACTGTTTTTT. Its translation: CASSYGSTFRTNEKLFF. The chain carries TRBV6-6 and TRBJ1-4; D unresolved. The CDR3 spans 17 residues. The ends were cut back, 2 bases at V and 2 bases at J, with 15 bases in the middle. Germline V gives CDR1 MNHNY, CDR2 SVGAGI (reference sequence).

This rearrangement joins TRBV9 to TRBJ2-7; 11 bases line up with TRBD1. The CDR3 loop spans 16 amino acids. V was pared by 0 bases and J by 3 bases, with 5 bases of the junction left unmatched. Germline-derived CDR1 and CDR2 are SGDLS and YYNGEE. The CDR3 reads CASSVGAGTGGYEQYF. The DNA of the CDR3 is TGTGCCAGCAGCGTAGGGGCCGGGACAGGGGGCTACGAGCAGTACTTC.

This clonotype was picked up many times. The chain is built from TRBV18 and TRBJ1-1; no definite D call. Trimming removed 2 bases at V and 3 bases at J, with 10 bases between. Germline V gives CDR1 KGHSH, CDR2 LQKENI. The CDR3 covers 14 residues. The CDR3 nucleotides are TGTGCCAGCTCACCAATATCTGGGGACACTGAAGCTTTCTTT. Encoded protein: CASSPISGDTEAFF.

In its sample, this clonotype was seen many times. This rearrangement joins TRBV7-7 to TRBJ2-5; D possibly corresponds to TRBD1 (6 bases). The length of the CDR3 is 14 residues. Germline CDR1 SSHAT, CDR2 FNYEAQ (reference sequence). The V end lost 5 bases, the J end lost 6 bases, and 16 bases lay between the germline ends. For the CDR3, the DNA is TGTGCCAGCAGCGTGGACAGCCCTGGGAAGACCCAGTACTTC. The encoded protein is CASSVDSPGKTQYF.

This clonotype was counted a few times. This chain connects TRBV20-1 to TRBJ1-1; TRBD1 aligns across 9 bases. V lost 7 bases to trimming and J lost 0 bases; unmatched junction nucleotides: 12. CDR1 is DFQATT and CDR2 is SNEGSKA in the germline V gene (reference sequence). This CDR3 is 16 amino acids long. The CDR3 nucleotides read TGCAGTGTTCATAGGACAGGGGCCGGGTTGAACACTGAAGCTTTCTTT. Its protein product is CSVHRTGAGLNTEAFF.

This clonotype appeared many times. This rearrangement joins TRBV20-1 to TRBJ2-7; 7 bases are a match to TRBD1. CDR1 DFQATT and CDR2 SNEGSKA come from the germline V gene (reference sequence). The CDR3 runs to 16 residues. V gave up 6 bases and J gave up 4 bases; unmatched junction bases: 18. The CDR3 sequence is CSASSATGSSRYEQYF. CDR3 DNA sequence: TGCAGTGCCTCCTCGGCGACAGGGTCATCGCGGTACGAGCAGTACTTC.

This clonotype has ten or more counts. CDR3: CASSWDSENIQYF. CDR3 nucleotide sequence: TGTGCCAGCAGCTGGGACAGTGAAAACATTCAGTACTTC. The chain couples TRBV5-4 to TRBJ2-4; TRBD1 matches 7 bases. The CDR3 has 13 residues. Germline assignment: CDR1 SGHNT and CDR2 YYREEE (reference sequence). V lost 3 bases, J lost 5 bases, and 2 bases stayed unmatched.